In terms of frequency, the clone carrying this T cell receptor (beta chain) is medium-sized (0.01 to 0.1%). Its antigen is unidentified. CDR3 size: 14 residues. Germline values: CDR1 SQVTM, CDR2 ANQGSEA. About 37,500 genome equivalents of blood DNA were amplified for TRB. The data derive from a study of T cell clusters in autoimmune cytopenias. Study-wide findings and caveats: The T cell clusters came from computational analysis alone and lack functional validation. TRB repertoire shifts in secondary cytopenia and chronic lymphocytic leukemia mostly reflected lymphoma, not autoimmunity.

Multiplex touch-down PCR amplified TRB using TRB-A and TRB-B pools in one tube. With the multiplex PCR reads reprocessed, TCRdb shows one record per CDR3 protein and no DNA. Seen in this sample are thousands of distinct CDR3 sequences; the ten most common clones hold roughly 28%. The source of this sequence is a human donor with an autoimmune cytopenia or autoimmune hepatitis (not recorded which). This sequence joins TRBV29-1 and TRBJ2-7; TCRdb designates TRBD1, a call that cannot be tested without DNA. Sequenced: peripheral blood. CDR3 amino acids: CSVSLRRAGVEQYF.